Presented here are 10 T cell receptor beta chains from one specimen sequenced in a study of blood T cell repertoires in COVID-19. The protocol was immunoSEQ multiplex PCR, while the TCRdb copy is restricted to in-frame clones and leaves out a portion. The data show approximately 450,000 clones, roughly 85% seen once. Sequencing used PBMCs or T cells enriched from blood (not recorded which). These receptors were obtained from a woman aged 18-30 years with acute COVID-19.

Points on this clone: The same CDR3 arises from other DNA sequences in this sample as well. The CDR3 sequence: CASSRNTEAFF. Written as DNA, the CDR3 is TGTGCCAGCAGCCGGAACACTGAAGCTTTCTTT. The chain recombines TRBV5-6 with TRBJ1-1; D unclear. The CDR3 spans 11 residues. The germline V gene has CDR1 SGHDT and CDR2 YYEEEE. The V end was cut by 4 bases, the J end by 1 base, with 2 bases between.

The V call is TRBV4-3, the J call TRBJ2-3; D is ambiguous. CDR3 size: 13 residues. Trimming stripped 4 bases from V and 8 bases from J, with 13 bases between. Germline V gene data show CDR1 as LGHNA and CDR2 as YSLEER. The CDR3 DNA reads as TGCGCCAGCAGCCCAGCAGGAAGCTTTACGCAGTATTTT. Residues: CASSPAGSFTQYF.

The CDR3 spells CASSPGLNYEQYF. The CDR3 DNA reads TGTGCCAGCAGTCCCGGACTGAATTACGAGCAGTACTTC. The chain has TRBV28 and TRBJ2-7; D is possibly TRBD2 (5 bases). CDR1 is MDHEN, CDR2 SYDVKM, per germline. Trimming shortened V by 5 bases and J by 4 bases, and 12 bases separated the two germline ends. The CDR3 spans 13 residues.

A few counts support this clone. The chain combines TRBV7-9 with TRBJ2-5, with 7 bases aligning to TRBD2. Germline V lookup: CDR1 SEHNR, CDR2 FQNEAQ (reference sequence). This CDR3 is built from 15 residues. V lost 5 bases to trimming and J lost 5 bases; unmatched junction nucleotides: 11. The CDR3 reads CASSPLRGGQETQYF. CDR3 DNA: TGTGCCAGCAGCCCCTTGAGGGGAGGGCAGGAGACCCAGTACTTC.

This sequence joins TRBV11-2 and TRBJ1-6, with 9 positions matching TRBD1. Germline trimming cut 5 bases from V and 16 bases from J; bases unmatched to any gene: 15. The CDR3 spans 15 residues. Germline lookup yields CDR1 SGHAT and CDR2 FQNNGV. Here the CDR3 DNA reads TGTGCCAGCAGCAATCCGGGACAGGGTTTAAGTTCTCTCCACTTT. It yields the protein CASSNPGQGLSSLHF.

V and J are TRBV5-1 and TRBJ2-5; TRBD2 matches at 9 bases. The germline CDR1 and CDR2 sequences are SGHRS and YFSETQ. The CDR3 spans 14 residues. The J segment lost 3 bases and the V segment lost 4 bases, leaving 4 bases of the junction unmatched. CDR3 sequence: CASSLWTSEETQYF. CDR3 in DNA: TGCGCCAGCAGCCTATGGACTAGCGAAGAGACCCAGTACTTC.

The chain couples TRBV6-5 to TRBJ1-4, with TRBD1 matching 9 bases. V was pared by 2 bases and J by 7 bases, with 8 bases of the junction left unmatched. Germline V gives CDR1 MNHEY, CDR2 SVGAGI. The CDR3 spans 16 residues. Written as DNA, the CDR3 is TGTGCCAGCAGTTACGGGGGGACAGGGACAACTGAAAAACTGTTTTTT. It encodes CASSYGGTGTTEKLFF.

The chain combines TRBV30 with TRBJ1-4; TRBD1 matches 10 bases. V shed 1 base, J shed 11 bases, and the junction held 4 bases outside the gene matches. In germline, CDR1 is GTSNPN, CDR2 SVGIG (reference sequence). The CDR3 is 13 residues long. CDR3 in DNA: TGTGCCTGGAGTGGGTTGGGACAGGGGAAACTGTTTTTT. It codes for CAWSGLGQGKLFF.

V and J are TRBV6-5 and TRBJ1-2; no firm D call. CDR3 length equals 15 residues. Trimming pared 4 bases from V and 3 bases from J, leaving 15 bases between. Germline V gene sequence: CDR1 MNHEY, CDR2 SVGAGI. The CDR3 here is CASSSYINDYYGYTF. The CDR3 DNA is TGTGCCAGCAGTTCTTACATCAACGACTACTATGGCTACACCTTC.

This sequence joins TRBV13 and TRBJ1-2; unclear D gene. Germline CDR1 PRHDT, CDR2 FYEKMQ (reference sequence). Trimming pared 5 bases from V and 1 base from J, leaving 17 bases between. This CDR3 has 16 residues. The CDR3 sequence: CASSLGARGRNYGYTF. DNA of the CDR3: TGTGCCAGCAGCCTTGGAGCGCGCGGCCGTAACTATGGCTACACCTTC.